These 7 T cell receptor beta chains came from one sample sequenced in a study of T cells after yellow fever vaccination. TCRdb processed the 5' RACE reads anew with MiXCR; each CDR3 protein has one entry. This table holds about 400,000 distinct CDR3 sequences, roughly 6.1% found once. The source material was PBMCs, sampled 5 days after the yellow fever booster vaccination. The origin of the receptors is a man younger than 40 who received the YFV17D yellow fever vaccine.

This clonotype was recorded at least ten times. The gene calls are TRBV7-2 and TRBJ2-7, with 9 nucleotides matching TRBD2. This CDR3 is 16 amino acids long. V lost 6 bases, J lost 5 bases, and 14 bases stayed unmatched. CDR1 is SGHTA and CDR2 is FQGNSA in the germline V gene. As DNA, the CDR3 is TGTGCCAGCAGTTATGGGCCAGCGGGAGGAGGACACGAGCAGTACTTC. It is translated as CASSYGPAGGGHEQYF.

In its sample, this clonotype was seen many times. The V and J genes are TRBV29-1 and TRBJ2-7; no definite D call. CDR1 SQVTM and CDR2 ANQGSEA come from the germline V gene. This CDR3 spans 11 amino acids. V was shortened by 3 bases and J by 6 bases, with 9 bases between the two germline ends. The CDR3 spells CSVDGEFEQYF. In nucleotides, the CDR3 is TGCAGCGTTGACGGCGAATTCGAGCAGTACTTC.

This clonotype has a handful of counts. This rearrangement joins TRBV20-1 to TRBJ2-3; 7 bases map to TRBD1. Germline CDR1 DFQATT, CDR2 SNEGSKA (reference sequence). V lost 0 bases, J lost 0 bases, and 15 bases stayed unmatched. This CDR3 has 19 residues. This CDR3 is CSARDLGRGRPASTDTQYF. The CDR3 DNA is TGCAGTGCTAGAGATCTAGGCAGGGGGAGACCCGCCAGCACAGATACGCAGTATTTT.

This clonotype was observed a handful of times. The V gene is TRBV4-3, the J gene TRBJ2-3; 7 positions match TRBD2. Unmatched junction bases numbered 6, after V lost 0 bases and J lost 0 bases. The CDR3 consists of 17 residues. Germline loops: CDR1 LGHNA, CDR2 YSLEER. The CDR3 loop is CASSQDLAGASTDTQYF. In nucleotides, the CDR3 is TGCGCCAGCAGCCAAGATTTGGCGGGAGCGAGCACAGATACGCAGTATTTT.

Many counts were recorded for this clonotype. This sequence joins TRBV11-2 and TRBJ2-2; D unresolved. Deletions cut 0 bases from V and 6 bases from J, with 5 bases between. The CDR3 has 13 amino acids. Germline V gene lookup returns CDR1 SGHAT and CDR2 FQNNGV. The DNA of the CDR3 is TGTGCCAGCAGCTTAGATCTATCCGGGGAGCTGTTTTTT. This gives the protein CASSLDLSGELFF.

This clonotype appeared many times. V gene TRBV30 combines with J gene TRBJ2-1; a weak D match, TRBD1 (6 bases). This CDR3 spans 13 amino acids. V dropped 0 bases and J dropped 10 bases, with 13 bases sitting between them. Germline V gene data show CDR1 as GTSNPN and CDR2 as SVGIG (reference sequence). CDR3 sequence reads: CAWSVLGGWEQFF. The CDR3 DNA follows: TGTGCCTGGAGTGTACTTGGGGGCTGGGAGCAGTTCTTC. Full variable domain (rest looked up from reference TRBV30 and TRBJ2-1): SQTIHQWPATLVQPVGSPLSLECTVEGTSNPNLYWYRQAAGRGLQLLFYSVGIGQISSEVPQNLSASRPQDRQFILSSKKLLLSDSGFYLCAWSVLGGWEQFFGPGTRLTVL.

This clonotype has ten or more counts. The gene calls are TRBV29-1 and TRBJ2-5; weak D call: TRBD1 (5 bases). CDR3 length equals 12 residues. CDR1 is SQVTM, CDR2 ANQGSEA, per germline. V lost 5 bases to trimming and J lost 1 base, with 8 bases between them. CDR3 in amino acids: CSVWGFQETQYF. For the CDR3, the DNA is TGCAGCGTTTGGGGCTTCCAAGAGACCCAGTACTTC. Supplemented by reference TRBV29-1 and TRBJ2-5, the full variable domain reads SAVISQKPSRDICQRGTSLTIQCQVDSQVTMMFWYRQQPGQSLTLIATANQGSEATYESGFVIDKFPISRPNLTFSTLTVSNMSPEDSSIYLCSVWGFQETQYFGPGTRLLVL.